This note documents a single TCR beta chain sequence. A deep-level run was used for the assay. Ten immunoSEQ deep assay plates were used by the authors to sequence unsorted PBMC DNA. In the original analysis: Filtering of immunoSEQ junctional sequences could not match full-length read filtering. The assay was immunoSEQ multiplex PCR, and TCRdb's table has in-frame clones only and misses some. V and J calls and clone size are those listed in that table; D and trimming were worked out from the DNA. The sample lists roughly 500,000 clones; approximately 84% were seen once. The data derive from a study of shared clonotypes between healthy human individuals. This CDR3 spans 15 amino acids. Trimming stripped 2 bases from V and 6 bases from J, with 13 bases between. Germline values: CDR1 LGHNA, CDR2 YSLEER.

The chain recombines TRBV4-3 with TRBJ2-2, with D perhaps TRBD1 (6 bases). Sample: PBMCs. The receptor comes from a woman aged 40 to 49 in good health. Some clones in this sample may be carry-over from other donors' samples. The CDR3 nucleotides are TGCGCCAGCAGCCAAACCCAAGGACAGCCCGGGGAGCTGTTTTTT. This gives the protein CASSQTQGQPGELFF.